This entry lists 8 T cell receptor beta chains sequenced from one sample in a study of T cell responses to AZD1222 COVID-19 vaccine. Assay: immunoSEQ multiplex PCR; the TCRdb copy retains only in-frame clones and omits some. The repertoire holds 85,000 to 130,000 clones, with around 90% as singletons. Source: peripheral blood, taken on day 0 of AZD1222 vaccination. Receptors were obtained from an adult in good health.

This chain uses TRBV27 with TRBJ2-5; possible D gene TRBD1, 5 bases. CDR1 and CDR2 (germline): MNHEY, SMNVEV (reference sequence). Trimming pared 3 bases from V and 4 bases from J, leaving 15 bases between. This CDR3 comprises 15 residues. CDR3 in amino acids: CASSFDGRVGETQYF. The DNA of the CDR3 is TGTGCCAGCAGTTTTGATGGCAGGGTAGGAGAGACCCAGTACTTC.

The CDR3 loop is CASSPRSQGSGNTIYF. The DNA for the CDR3 is TGTGCCAGCTCACCACGGTCACAGGGCTCTGGAAACACCATATATTTT. The V and J genes are TRBV18 and TRBJ1-3, with D possibly matching TRBD1 (6 bases). From germline, CDR1 is KGHSH and CDR2 LQKENI. The CDR3 runs to 16 residues. The V end was cut by 1 base, the J end by 0 bases, with 10 bases between.

V usage is TRBV5-1 and J usage is TRBJ2-7, with 8 positions matching TRBD1. The V gene end was trimmed by 0 bases and the J gene end by 7 bases; junction bases not matched to a gene: 9. CDR3 length: 15 amino acids. Germline CDR1 is SGHRS and CDR2 is YFSETQ. CDR3 protein: CASSLDSQGAKEQYF. Here the CDR3 DNA reads TGCGCCAGCAGCTTGGATTCGCAGGGGGCTAAGGAGCAGTACTTC. Looking up the rest from reference TRBV5-1 and TRBJ2-7 gives the full variable domain: KAGVTQTPRYLIKTRGQQVTLSCSPISGHRSVSWYQQTPGQGLQFLFEYFSETQRNKGNFPGRFSGRQFSNSRSEMNVSTLELGDSALYLCASSLDSQGAKEQYFGPGTRLTVT.

The J gene is TRBJ2-2, the V gene TRBV18; D is uncertain. V was cut by 1 base and J by 4 bases, with 7 bases left in between. Germline V lookup: CDR1 KGHSH, CDR2 LQKENI. The CDR3 is made up of 14 amino acids. CDR3 in DNA: TGTGCCAGCTCACCACAGGAGCGCACCGGGGAGCTGTTTTTT. Its protein is CASSPQERTGELFF.

The V call is TRBV20-1, the J call TRBJ1-2; 8 bases are shared with TRBD1. V lost 3 bases to trimming and J lost 8 bases; unmatched junction nucleotides: 8. The germline V gene encodes CDR1 DFQATT and CDR2 SNEGSKA (reference sequence). This CDR3 has 13 amino acids. CDR3 loop: CSASAQGARGYTF. The CDR3 DNA is TGCAGTGCTAGTGCCCAGGGGGCGCGGGGCTACACCTTC.

The chain joins TRBV5-1 to TRBJ1-2; 7 nucleotides agree with TRBD1. V gave up 3 bases and J gave up 3 bases; unmatched junction bases: 8. CDR3 length equals 15 residues. In germline, CDR1 is SGHRS, CDR2 YFSETQ. For the CDR3, the DNA is TGCGCCAGCAGCTACCGACAGGGTGGTGACTATGGCTACACCTTC. It yields the protein CASSYRQGGDYGYTF.

This chain joins TRBV23-1 and TRBJ1-4, with TRBD1 as a possible D gene (5 bases). Being an ORF, TRBV23-1 has a function that is uncertain. CDR3 length equals 12 residues. The germline V and J ends were trimmed by 4 bases and 7 bases, with 7 bases remaining between them. This CDR3 reads CASSRDLEKLFF. CDR3 DNA sequence: TGCGCCAGCAGTCGGGACCTTGAAAAACTGTTTTTT.

This chain connects TRBV14 to TRBJ2-3; 9 nucleotides agree with TRBD1. The ends lost 6 bases at V and 6 bases at J; junction bases unmatched: 13. This CDR3 has 16 amino acids. CDR1 and CDR2 from the germline V gene are SGHDN and FVKESK. The CDR3 nucleotides are TGTGCCAGCAGTTTCCCGGGACAGGGTGGCGTCGATACGCAGTATTTT. Amino acids: CASSFPGQGGVDTQYF.